Shown below are 30 T cell receptor beta chains from a single sample sequenced in a study of siplizumab effects on memory and regulatory T cells. Repertoires were generated with immunoSEQ multiplex PCR, while TCRdb's copy carries only in-frame clones and drops some. This table has 60,000 to 65,000 clones, 65% to 80% appearing once. The sample consisted of memory CD4+ T cells sorted from blood. The origin of the receptors is a human donor in good health.

The chain has TRBV7-9 and TRBJ1-2; the D gene is possibly TRBD1 (5 bases). Germline V gene lookup returns CDR1 SEHNR and CDR2 FQNEAQ (reference sequence). The CDR3 extends over 14 amino acids. With 0 bases removed from V and 8 bases from J, the gap between germline ends came to 13 bases. CDR3 protein: CASSLAAGNDGYTF. DNA of the CDR3: TGTGCCAGCAGCTTAGCAGCAGGGAACGACGGCTACACCTTC.

V is TRBV5-6 and J is TRBJ1-3; D not certain. The CDR3 consists of 12 residues. CDR1 SGHDT and CDR2 YYEEEE come from the germline V gene. V lost 7 bases and J 1 base, leaving 6 bases between the germline ends. The CDR3 here is CASAKSGNTIYF. In nucleotides, the CDR3 is TGTGCCAGCGCCAAATCTGGAAACACCATATATTTT.

The gene calls are TRBV7-9 and TRBJ1-3, with a possible D match to TRBD1 (5 bases). The V and J ends lost 5 bases and 6 bases respectively, with 23 bases between them. The CDR3 covers 17 residues. Germline V CDR1 and CDR2: SEHNR, FQNEAQ (reference sequence). The DNA of the CDR3 is TGTGCCAGCAGCCTCACGGCGGGGTGGGGCATTGAAAACACCATATATTTT. Protein sequence: CASSLTAGWGIENTIYF.

The chain carries TRBV27 and TRBJ2-7, with D possibly matching TRBD2 (5 bases). V was pared by 4 bases and J by 6 bases, with 13 bases between. Germline V gene lookup returns CDR1 MNHEY and CDR2 SMNVEV (reference sequence). The CDR3 length is 13 residues. The CDR3 DNA sequence: TGTGCCAGCAGTTACATATTGCGGGCCGAGCAGTACTTC. Amino acids: CASSYILRAEQYF.

V usage is TRBV18 and J usage is TRBJ1-1; 7 bases map to TRBD1. Germline CDR1 and CDR2: KGHSH and LQKENI. The CDR3 contains 14 residues. V lost 1 base to trimming and J lost 5 bases; unmatched junction nucleotides: 4. The CDR3 region has the DNA TGTGCCAGCTCACCACAGACAGGGCGGACTGAAGCTTTCTTT. Encoded protein: CASSPQTGRTEAFF. Combining the CDR3 with reference TRBV18 and TRBJ1-1 gives the whole variable domain NAGVMQNPRHLVRRRGQEARLRCSPMKGHSHVYWYRQLPEEGLKFMVYLQKENIIDESGMPKERFSAEFPKEGPSILRIQQVVRGDSAAYFCASSPQTGRTEAFFGQGTRLTVV.

V is TRBV28 and J is TRBJ1-6; no reliable D call. The CDR3 consists of 14 residues. Trimming stripped 8 bases from V and 5 bases from J, with 13 bases between. CDR1 is MDHEN, CDR2 SYDVKM, per germline. The CDR3 protein is CASGYVGNNSPLHF. CDR3 sequence (DNA): TGTGCCAGCGGGTACGTGGGAAATAATTCACCCCTCCACTTT.

The gene calls are TRBV5-1 and TRBJ1-1; 10 bases line up with TRBD1. The CDR3 length is 18 residues. V was pared by 1 base and J by 0 bases, with 9 bases of the junction left unmatched. In germline, CDR1 is SGHRS, CDR2 YFSETQ. The CDR3 here is CASSLQPGTGVLNTEAFF. The CDR3 DNA reads TGCGCCAGCAGCTTGCAACCCGGGACAGGGGTCCTGAACACTGAAGCTTTCTTT. Full variable domain (outside the CDR3, taken from reference TRBV5-1 and TRBJ1-1): KAGVTQTPRYLIKTRGQQVTLSCSPISGHRSVSWYQQTPGQGLQFLFEYFSETQRNKGNFPGRFSGRQFSNSRSEMNVSTLELGDSALYLCASSLQPGTGVLNTEAFFGQGTRLTVV.

The gene calls are TRBV7-2 and TRBJ1-1; 9 bases agree with TRBD1. Trimming took 1 base from V and 5 from J; bases not matched to a gene: 2. The CDR3 length is 14 residues. Germline V gene data show CDR1 as SGHTA and CDR2 as FQGNSA. The CDR3 coding sequence is TGTGCCAGCAGCTTAGACAGGGGGCGTACTGAAGCTTTCTTT. The encoded protein is CASSLDRGRTEAFF.

The chain has TRBV29-1 and TRBJ1-6; TRBD1 aligns across 8 bases. CDR1 is SQVTM, CDR2 ANQGSEA, per germline. The CDR3 loop spans 13 amino acids. This chain's CDR3 is CRDTGQGDSPLHF. The CDR3 DNA sequence: TGCAGGGACACAGGACAGGGTGATTCACCCCTCCACTTT.

V usage is TRBV6-1 and J usage is TRBJ1-1; no reliable D call. The CDR3 sequence is 12 residues long. Germline V gene data show CDR1 as MNHNS and CDR2 as SASEGT. Trimming left V 1 base short and J 10 bases short, with 10 bases between. The CDR3 loop reads CASSEVVGAAFF. The CDR3 DNA reads TGTGCCAGCAGTGAAGTGGTTGGTGCAGCTTTCTTT.

In its sample, this clone was seen once. The CDR3: CATRLAGGDEQFF. The CDR3 DNA is TGTGCCACCCGACTAGCGGGGGGGGATGAGCAGTTCTTC. The chain uses TRBV5-4 and TRBJ2-1, with TRBD2 matching 14 bases. Germline V gene sequence: CDR1 SGHNT, CDR2 YYREEE (reference sequence). This CDR3 comprises 13 residues. The V and J ends lost 9 bases and 8 bases, in that order; junction bases with no gene match: 4.

This clone has only a few counts. CDR3 nucleotide sequence: TGTGCCAGCAGCTTGGAGGGGGCCTCCTACAATGAGCAGTTCTTC. This gives the protein CASSLEGASYNEQFF. This chain links TRBV5-5 with TRBJ2-1; 7 nucleotides align to TRBD1. V lost 0 bases and J lost 0; bases outside the gene matches: 0. This CDR3 has 15 residues. The germline gives CDR1 SGHKS, CDR2 YYEKEE (reference sequence).

The chain couples TRBV4-3 to TRBJ2-7, with TRBD1 as a possible D gene (5 bases). Trimming stripped 2 bases from V and 3 bases from J, with 14 bases between. The CDR3 runs 15 residues. Germline V gene data show CDR1 as LGHNA and CDR2 as YSLEER. The CDR3 here is CASSQREGALYEQYF. The DNA for the CDR3 is TGCGCCAGCAGCCAACGAGAAGGGGCCCTCTACGAGCAGTACTTC.

J is TRBJ2-7 and V is TRBV7-9; D is possibly TRBD2 (7 bases). The CDR3 has 13 residues. Germline V lookup: CDR1 SEHNR, CDR2 FQNEAQ (reference sequence). Trimming removed 4 bases at V and 6 bases at J, with 13 bases between. The CDR3 sequence is CASSYGGLSEQYF. In nucleotides, the CDR3 is TGTGCCAGCAGCTACGGGGGGCTGAGCGAGCAGTACTTC.

The chain has TRBV5-4 and TRBJ2-5; D gene uncertain. V lost 2 bases and J lost 4, with 3 bases in between. Germline V gene sequence: CDR1 SGHNT, CDR2 YYREEE (reference sequence). The CDR3 has 11 amino acids. CDR3 protein: CASSLSETQYF. CDR3 nucleotide sequence: TGTGCCAGCAGCTTATCAGAGACCCAGTACTTC.

The chain couples TRBV7-2 to TRBJ2-7; 8 nucleotides agree with TRBD2. CDR1 is SGHTA, CDR2 FQGNSA, per germline. Trimming cost V 5 bases and J 7 bases; bases outside gene matches: 10. This CDR3 has 14 residues. The CDR3, as DNA: TGTGCCAGCAGCAAGGGACTAGGGCTTGGAGAGCAGTACTTC. Amino acid sequence: CASSKGLGLGEQYF.

CDR3 in amino acids: CASSLSSYNEQFF. The CDR3 coding sequence is TGTGCCAGCAGCTTGTCCTCCTACAATGAGCAGTTCTTC. The gene calls are TRBV5-6 and TRBJ2-1; no clear D gene. This CDR3 has 13 residues. The V end lost 1 base, the J end lost 0 bases, and 2 bases lay between the germline ends. The V gene's germline CDR1 is SGHDT and CDR2 YYEEEE.

The rearrangement joins TRBV6-5 to TRBJ1-1, with unresolved D. Looked up from germline, CDR1 is MNHEY and CDR2 is SVGAGI. V was cut by 6 bases and J by 5 bases, with 16 bases left in between. The CDR3 has 14 amino acids. The CDR3: CASRPPAGLTEAFF. Here the CDR3 DNA reads TGTGCCAGCAGACCCCCCGCGGGGTTAACTGAAGCTTTCTTT.

The chain employs TRBV28 and TRBJ1-6, with D unresolved. V gave up 8 bases and J gave up 3 bases, with 8 bases separating them. Germline assignment: CDR1 MDHEN and CDR2 SYDVKM. The CDR3 runs 13 residues. CDR3 nucleotides: TGTGCCAGCCAAAAGGACTATAATTCACCCCTCCACTTT. Its translation is CASQKDYNSPLHF.

This chain joins TRBV12-5 and TRBJ2-3, with D uncertain. V was pared by 5 bases and J by 2 bases, with 5 bases between. The CDR3 is 12 amino acids. Germline values: CDR1 LGHNT, CDR2 FRNRAP. The CDR3 DNA reads TGTGCTAGTGGTGGGGACACAGATACGCAGTATTTT. Amino acid sequence: CASGGDTDTQYF.

The CDR3 is CASSLHTNYGYTF. Written as DNA, the CDR3 is TGTGCCAGCAGCCTCCATACTAACTATGGCTACACCTTC. The gene calls are TRBV9 and TRBJ1-2; D gene ambiguous. Deletions cut 4 bases from V and 0 bases from J, with 7 bases between. Germline loops: CDR1 SGDLS, CDR2 YYNGEE. The CDR3 has 13 residues.

This sequence joins TRBV7-8 and TRBJ2-3, with a weak D call TRBD2 (7 bases). The V gene's germline CDR1 is SGHVS and CDR2 FQNEAQ. V lost 5 bases to trimming and J lost 4 bases, with 16 bases between them. There are 15 residues in the CDR3. The CDR3 DNA sequence: TGTGCCAGCAGCACCGGGGGGCGAGGGGCAGATACGCAGTATTTT. It yields the protein CASSTGGRGADTQYF.

This chain joins TRBV7-7 and TRBJ2-2, with 7 nucleotides matching TRBD1. The CDR3 covers 15 residues. Germline-derived CDR1 and CDR2 are SSHAT and FNYEAQ (reference sequence). After removal of 6 bases from V and 2 bases from J, the junction contained 6 bases not matched to a gene. CDR3 in DNA: TGTGCCAGCAGGCCGGGACAGCAAAACACCGGGGAGCTGTTTTTT. This encodes CASRPGQQNTGELFF.

Details on this clone: The same CDR3 is also encoded by other DNA sequences in this sample. V usage is TRBV7-9 and J usage is TRBJ1-1; 7 bases fit TRBD1. The germline V gene has CDR1 SEHNR and CDR2 FQNEAQ (reference sequence). Unmatched junction bases numbered 4, after V lost 2 bases and J lost 1 base. The CDR3 has 15 residues. The CDR3 loop is CASSLRQGKNTEAFF. Written as DNA, the CDR3 is TGTGCCAGCAGCTTAAGACAGGGTAAGAACACTGAAGCTTTCTTT.

This clone has only one observation. This chain uses TRBV5-6 with TRBJ1-4; 10 bases line up with TRBD1. Germline V gene sequence: CDR1 SGHDT, CDR2 YYEEEE. This CDR3 is built from 16 residues. The ends lost 3 bases at V and 7 bases at J; junction bases unmatched: 9. In DNA, the CDR3 is TGTGCCAGCAGCTCATATGACAGGGGGCTCGGTGAAAAACTGTTTTTT. It yields the protein CASSSYDRGLGEKLFF.

This clone was detected only once. Other DNA sequences in the sample encode the same CDR3. V gene TRBV5-1 combines with J gene TRBJ2-7; 8 positions agree with TRBD2. The CDR3 has 15 residues. V dropped 5 bases and J dropped 0; count of bases not matched to a gene: 7. Germline lookup yields CDR1 SGHRS and CDR2 YFSETQ. CDR3: CASRWTSKFSYEQYF. CDR3 DNA sequence: TGCGCCAGCAGGTGGACTAGCAAGTTCTCCTACGAGCAGTACTTC. The full variable domain, its missing parts supplied by reference TRBV5-1 and TRBJ2-7, is KAGVTQTPRYLIKTRGQQVTLSCSPISGHRSVSWYQQTPGQGLQFLFEYFSETQRNKGNFPGRFSGRQFSNSRSEMNVSTLELGDSALYLCASRWTSKFSYEQYFGPGTRLTVT.

V and J are TRBV5-4 and TRBJ2-3; D possibly matches TRBD1 or TRBD2 (7 bases each). V lost 4 bases to trimming and J lost 4 bases, with 16 bases between them. There are 15 residues in the CDR3. Germline loops: CDR1 SGHNT, CDR2 YYREEE (reference sequence). CDR3: CASSRSGGVADTQYF. The CDR3 DNA sequence: TGTGCCAGCAGCAGGTCAGGGGGGGTAGCAGATACGCAGTATTTT.

The chain carries TRBV21-1 and TRBJ2-4; TRBD1 is taken as the D call from the table, unchecked against the DNA. TRBV21-1 is shown as a pseudogene. This CDR3 is 19 amino acids long. In nucleotides, the CDR3 is TGTGCCAGCAGCACCCCTAGGGGCCGGTCACCCTTAGCCAAAAACATTCAGTACTTC. Protein sequence: CASSTPRGRSPLAKNIQYF.

The chain links TRBV6-5 to TRBJ2-2; 10 bases agree with TRBD1. V lost 6 bases, J lost 5 bases, and 6 bases stayed unmatched. From germline, CDR1 is MNHEY and CDR2 SVGAGI. CDR3 length: 15 residues. For the CDR3, the DNA is TGTGCCAGCAGAACGGGACAGGGGAGGACCGGGGAGCTGTTTTTT. Residues: CASRTGQGRTGELFF.

This chain links TRBV6-5 with TRBJ2-4; D gene unclear. This CDR3 has 14 residues. Germline V lookup: CDR1 MNHEY, CDR2 SVGAGI. V lost 0 bases to trimming and J lost 0 bases, with 3 bases between them. The CDR3 reads CASSYSGAKNIQYF. Written as DNA, the CDR3 is TGTGCCAGCAGTTACTCGGGAGCCAAAAACATTCAGTACTTC.